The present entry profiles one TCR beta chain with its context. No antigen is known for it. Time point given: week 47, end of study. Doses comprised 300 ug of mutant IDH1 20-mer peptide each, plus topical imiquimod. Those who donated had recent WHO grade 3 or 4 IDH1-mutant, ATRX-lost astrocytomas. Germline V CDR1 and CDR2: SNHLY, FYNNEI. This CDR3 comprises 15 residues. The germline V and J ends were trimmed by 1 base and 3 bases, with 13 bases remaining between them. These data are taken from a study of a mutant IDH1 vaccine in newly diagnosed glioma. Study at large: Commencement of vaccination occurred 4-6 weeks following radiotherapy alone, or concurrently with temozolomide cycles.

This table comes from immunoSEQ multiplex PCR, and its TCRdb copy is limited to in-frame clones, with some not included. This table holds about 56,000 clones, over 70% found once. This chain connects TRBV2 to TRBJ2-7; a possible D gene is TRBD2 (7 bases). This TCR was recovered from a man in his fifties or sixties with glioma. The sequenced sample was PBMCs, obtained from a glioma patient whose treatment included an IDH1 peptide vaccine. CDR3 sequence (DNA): TGTGCCAGCAGTGAAGGAGGGGGGGGGTACTACGAGCAGTACTTC. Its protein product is CASSEGGGGYYEQYF.